Sequencing of this T cell receptor beta chain was carried out in a study of blood T cell repertoires in COVID-19. Trimming removed 4 bases from V and 2 bases from J, with 15 bases in between. This CDR3 has 16 residues. Produced via immunoSEQ multiplex PCR; TCRdb's table is partial and in-frame only. The sample shows 300,000 or so clones, over 80% of them seen only once. This receptor was identified in a woman in her thirties or forties with acute or convalescent COVID-19. Sequenced: peripheral blood. The chain has TRBV23-1 and TRBJ1-5; tentatively, D is TRBD1 (5 bases). TRBV23-1 is identified as an open reading frame with a role that is uncertain. Here the CDR3 reads CASSPRWGEGNQPQHF. The CDR3 nucleotides are TGCGCCAGCAGTCCTCGGTGGGGGGAAGGCAATCAGCCCCAGCATTTT.